The 32 T cell receptor beta chains reported below all come from one sample, sequenced in a study of T cell responses to AZD1222 COVID-19 vaccine. Assay: immunoSEQ multiplex PCR; the TCRdb copy retains only in-frame clones and omits some. The sample contains more than 140,000 clones, roughly 88% of which appear only once. The source material was peripheral blood, sampled on day 0 of AZD1222 vaccination. The receptors originated from an adult in good health.

This chain uses TRBV24-1 with TRBJ2-1; D call uncertain. Trimming left V 3 bases short and J 7 bases short, with 12 bases between. Germline assignment: CDR1 KGHDR and CDR2 SFDVKD. This CDR3 is built from 14 residues. The CDR3 region is CATSDQTEENEQFF. CDR3 nucleotide sequence: TGTGCCACCAGTGATCAGACTGAGGAGAATGAGCAGTTCTTC.

The chain carries TRBV15 and TRBJ2-5; no clear D gene. CDR1 and CDR2 from the germline V gene are LNHNV and YYDKDF (reference sequence). The CDR3 is made up of 13 amino acids. With 0 bases removed from V and 5 bases from J, the gap between germline ends came to 7 bases. The DNA for the CDR3 is TGTGCCACCAGCAGAGATCGGGCGGAGACCCAGTACTTC. This encodes CATSRDRAETQYF.

The chain recombines TRBV19 with TRBJ1-1; D not resolved. V lost 5 bases, J lost 5 bases, and 12 bases lay in between. The CDR3 runs to 13 residues. The germline V gene has CDR1 LNHDA and CDR2 SQIVND (reference sequence). The CDR3, as DNA: TGTGCCAGTAGTTTTCGGACCCGAACTGAAGCTTTCTTT. Protein: CASSFRTRTEAFF. The full variable domain, rest sourced from reference TRBV19 and TRBJ1-1, is DGGITQSPKYLFRKEGQNVTLSCEQNLNHDAMYWYRQDPGQGLRLIYYSQIVNDFQKGDIAEGYSVSREKKESFPLTVTSAQKNPTAFYLCASSFRTRTEAFFGQGTRLTVV.

V gene TRBV4-3 combines with J gene TRBJ1-3, with D perhaps matching TRBD1 (6 bases). The CDR3 is made up of 13 amino acids. Trimming shortened V by 4 bases and J by 5 bases, and 9 bases separated the two germline ends. The V gene's germline CDR1 is LGHNA and CDR2 YSLEER. The CDR3 DNA is TGCGCCAGCAGCCCAACAGGGAGAAACACCATATATTTT. It codes for CASSPTGRNTIYF.

The chain is built from TRBV6-4 and TRBJ2-5; 14 bases match TRBD2. With 6 bases clipped from V and 5 bases from J, the junction kept 8 bases outside the gene matches. The CDR3 contains 16 residues. Germline lookup yields CDR1 MRHNA and CDR2 SNTAGT. CDR3 bases: TGTGCCAGCAGGGGGGGACTAGCGGGAGAGTGGGAGACCCAGTACTTC. It is translated as CASRGGLAGEWETQYF.

CDR3 protein: CASTHLTGSGYTF. The DNA of the CDR3 is TGTGCCAGCACCCACCTCACAGGGTCCGGCTACACCTTC. The V gene is TRBV19, the J gene TRBJ1-2; TRBD1 is a possible D gene (6 bases). Trimming removed 9 bases from V and 8 bases from J, with 19 bases in between. Germline CDR1 and CDR2: LNHDA and SQIVND (reference sequence). This CDR3 comprises 13 residues. The full variable domain, in which reference TRBV19 and TRBJ1-2 provide the parts outside the CDR3, is DGGITQSPKYLFRKEGQNVTLSCEQNLNHDAMYWYRQDPGQGLRLIYYSQIVNDFQKGDIAEGYSVSREKKESFPLTVTSAQKNPTAFYLCASTHLTGSGYTFGSGTRLTVV.

The V gene is TRBV5-1, the J gene TRBJ1-2; no reliable D call. The germline V gene encodes CDR1 SGHRS and CDR2 YFSETQ. Trimming took 4 bases from V and 1 from J, leaving 8 bases between them. The CDR3 loop spans 13 amino acids. This CDR3 is CASSGLDNYGYTF. The CDR3 coding sequence is TGCGCCAGCAGCGGGTTGGATAACTATGGCTACACCTTC.

J is TRBJ1-3 and V is TRBV28; D is undetermined. V was pared by 3 bases and J by 5 bases, with 2 bases between. This CDR3 region has 11 residues. CDR1 and CDR2 (germline): MDHEN, SYDVKM. For the CDR3, the DNA is TGTGCCAGCAGTTTGCGAAACACCATATATTTT. Protein sequence: CASSLRNTIYF.

The chain employs TRBV28 and TRBJ1-2; D ambiguous. Germline CDR1 and CDR2: MDHEN and SYDVKM. There are 16 residues in the CDR3. The germline V and J ends were trimmed by 6 bases and 2 bases, with 19 bases remaining between them. CDR3 nucleotides: TGTGCCAGCAGCTTGACCTCTTACGGCTCAAACTATGGCTACACCTTC. Its protein product is CASSLTSYGSNYGYTF.

The chain recombines TRBV5-1 with TRBJ1-2; D possibly corresponds to TRBD1 (5 bases). This CDR3 contains 13 residues. Trimming cost V 0 bases and J 8 bases, with 11 bases left between them. Germline assignment: CDR1 SGHRS and CDR2 YFSETQ. The CDR3 nucleotides are TGCGCCAGCAGCTTGGGGGACCGCGCGGGCTACACCTTC. Translation: CASSLGDRAGYTF.

The J gene is TRBJ2-7, the V gene TRBV6-5; 13 bases agree with TRBD2. This CDR3 comprises 16 residues. The V gene end was trimmed by 4 bases and the J gene end by 3 bases; junction bases not matched to a gene: 6. CDR1 is MNHEY, CDR2 SVGAGI, per germline. The CDR3 DNA reads as TGTGCCAGCAGTTTCCGGACTAGCGGGAGTATCTACGAGCAGTACTTC. It codes for CASSFRTSGSIYEQYF.

The chain joins TRBV21-1 to TRBJ1-1. TRBV21-1 is a pseudogene locus. The CDR3 length is 17 residues. The CDR3 loop reads CASSKTGARAVNTEAFF. The CDR3 nucleotides read TGTGCCAGCAGCAAAACTGGTGCCAGAGCCGTTAACACTGAAGCTTTCTTT.

The V call is TRBV24-1, the J call TRBJ2-1; D might be TRBD1 (5 bases). The V gene's germline CDR1 is KGHDR and CDR2 SFDVKD. The CDR3 contains 16 residues. The V and J ends lost 4 bases and 2 bases respectively, with 14 bases between them. The CDR3 loop is CATSDLREGPYNEQFF. The CDR3 nucleotides are TGTGCCACCAGTGACCTCAGGGAAGGCCCCTACAATGAGCAGTTCTTC.

The rearrangement uses TRBV11-3 and TRBJ2-1; D perhaps matches TRBD1 (5 bases). The CDR3 is made up of 13 amino acids. CDR1 SGHNT and CDR2 YENEEA come from the germline V gene. The V end lost 6 bases, the J end lost 5 bases, and 11 bases lay between the germline ends. CDR3 in amino acids: CASRGQGNNEQFF. Here the CDR3 DNA reads TGTGCCAGCAGGGGGCAGGGAAACAATGAGCAGTTCTTC. The entire variable domain, with the rest obtained from reference TRBV11-3 and TRBJ2-1, is as follows: EAGVVQSPRYKIIEKKQPVAFWCNPISGHNTLYWYLQNLGQGPELLIRYENEEAVDDSQLPKDRFSAERLKGVDSTLKIQPAELGDSAVYLCASRGQGNNEQFFGPGTRLTVL.

V gene TRBV10-1 combines with J gene TRBJ1-1; D gene ambiguous. V was trimmed by 0 bases and J by 4 bases, leaving 12 bases between them. Germline CDR1 is WNHNN and CDR2 is SYGVQD (reference sequence). The CDR3 totals 15 residues. The CDR3 loop reads CASSESCPPGTEAFF. The DNA of the CDR3 is TGCGCCAGCAGTGAGTCGTGTCCCCCGGGCACTGAAGCTTTCTTT.

This clone appeared a few times. The V gene is TRBV7-2, the J gene TRBJ2-2, with no clear D. CDR1 SGHTA and CDR2 FQGNSA come from the germline V gene. This CDR3 has 15 amino acids. V lost 6 bases and J lost 0, with 11 bases in between. The CDR3, as DNA: TGTGCCAGCAGTCTGAGCGCCGCGAACACCGGGGAGCTGTTTTTT. Its protein is CASSLSAANTGELFF.

Details on this clone: This CDR3 is also generated by other DNA sequences in the sample. The chain links TRBV6-5 to TRBJ1-1; no definite D call. Germline V gene sequence: CDR1 MNHEY, CDR2 SVGAGI. V was clipped by 0 bases and J by 1 base, with 3 bases between them. The CDR3 has 13 amino acids. CDR3 DNA sequence: TGTGCCAGCAGTTACTCACAGAACACTGAAGCTTTCTTT. This encodes CASSYSQNTEAFF.

The chain links TRBV2 to TRBJ1-2; maybe TRBD1 (5 bases). Trimming removed 1 base from V and 6 bases from J, with 9 bases in between. This CDR3 has 13 residues. Germline CDR1 SNHLY, CDR2 FYNNEI. The CDR3 DNA reads as TGTGCCAGCAGTGAAGGCAGGGACCATGGCTACACCTTC. This codes for CASSEGRDHGYTF.

V usage is TRBV7-2 and J usage is TRBJ1-5, with 7 bases that match TRBD1. Germline V gives CDR1 SGHTA, CDR2 FQGNSA. CDR3 length: 14 residues. V was pared by 5 bases and J by 3 bases, with 4 bases of the junction left unmatched. CDR3 sequence reads: CASSLDRVNQPQHF. For the CDR3, the DNA is TGTGCCAGCAGCCTTGACAGGGTCAATCAGCCCCAGCATTTT.

The CDR3 DNA reads as TGCAGTGCTAGTGAATACAGGGGAGTATCCTACGAGCAGTACTTC. It yields the protein CSASEYRGVSYEQYF. V is TRBV20-1 and J is TRBJ2-7; 7 bases match TRBD1. The CDR3 totals 15 residues. Per the germline V gene, CDR1 is DFQATT and CDR2 is SNEGSKA (reference sequence). The J segment lost 1 base and the V segment lost 3 bases, leaving 9 bases of the junction unmatched.

V usage is TRBV19 and J usage is TRBJ2-1; 9 bases map to TRBD1. The CDR3 consists of 14 residues. V was pared by 10 bases and J by 5 bases, with 9 bases of the junction left unmatched. The germline V gene has CDR1 LNHDA and CDR2 SQIVND (reference sequence). As DNA, the CDR3 is TGTGCCACCACAACAGGGGGCTATCACAATGAGCAGTTCTTC. It encodes CATTTGGYHNEQFF.

The chain is built from TRBV24-1 and TRBJ2-1; 8 nucleotides match TRBD1. The V and J ends lost 1 base and 9 bases, in that order; junction bases with no gene match: 4. This CDR3 comprises 14 residues. Germline V CDR1 and CDR2: KGHDR, SFDVKD. In DNA, the CDR3 is TGTGCCACCAGTGATTTAACAGGGGGTGCTGAGCAGTTCTTC. Translating it yields CATSDLTGGAEQFF.

The chain has TRBV15 and TRBJ2-3; 10 bases are shared with TRBD2. The V segment lost 1 base and the J segment 3 bases; nucleotides outside the gene matches: 16. The CDR3 length is 20 residues. Germline-derived CDR1 and CDR2 are LNHNV and YYDKDF (reference sequence). CDR3 sequence reads: CATSRVREVAGLAYTDTQYF. The CDR3 nucleotides read TGTGCCACCAGCAGAGTCCGGGAGGTAGCGGGACTAGCGTATACAGATACGCAGTATTTT.

The count of this clone is one. The CDR3 DNA is TGTGCCACCAGTGCCAGGGGCAGTCAGCCCCAGCATTTT. Amino acid sequence: CATSARGSQPQHF. The gene calls are TRBV24-1 and TRBJ1-5; D is perhaps TRBD1 (6 bases). Trimming took off 5 bases at V and 6 bases at J, with 10 bases between the two ends. From germline, CDR1 is KGHDR and CDR2 SFDVKD. The CDR3 consists of 13 residues.

In this sample, this clone turned up once. The genes are TRBV10-2 and TRBJ1-1; no reliable D call. Germline V gene data show CDR1 as WSHSY and CDR2 as SAAADI. The V and J ends lost 6 bases and 0 bases respectively, with 14 bases between them. CDR3 length: 15 amino acids. The CDR3 DNA reads as TGCGCCAGCAGATTTGAGATAAGTTTGAACACTGAAGCTTTCTTT. As protein: CASRFEISLNTEAFF.

This sequence joins TRBV6-2 or TRBV6-3 and TRBJ1-2; no definite D call. Germline CDR1 and CDR2: MNHEY and SVGEGT. CDR3 length: 11 amino acids. V shed 7 bases and J shed 6 bases, with 9 bases lying between them. The CDR3: CASTPSHGYTF. CDR3 coding DNA: TGTGCCAGCACCCCGTCGCATGGCTACACCTTC.

This clone has more than one count but fewer than ten. The CDR3 nucleotides read TGTGCCAGTAGTTTTACAGGAAACAATGAGCAGTTCTTC. Its protein is CASSFTGNNEQFF. V is TRBV19 and J is TRBJ2-1; possible D gene TRBD1, 5 bases. Germline CDR1 and CDR2: LNHDA and SQIVND (reference sequence). The V end was cut by 5 bases, the J end by 5 bases, with 10 bases between. CDR3 length: 13 amino acids.

In this sample, this clone turned up a few times. Other nucleotide sequences from this sample produce the same CDR3. This chain links TRBV11-3 with TRBJ1-3, with 9 bases lining up with TRBD1. The length of the CDR3 is 15 residues. Germline V gene lookup returns CDR1 SGHNT and CDR2 YENEEA. The V gene end was trimmed by 5 bases and the J gene end by 2 bases; junction bases not matched to a gene: 4. In nucleotides, the CDR3 is TGTGCCAGCAGCCCTGGACAGGGGCCTGGAAACACCATATATTTT. It is translated as CASSPGQGPGNTIYF.

The chain couples TRBV12-3 or TRBV12-4 to TRBJ1-1, with TRBD1 as a possible D gene (5 bases). This CDR3 has 13 amino acids. V gave up 7 bases and J gave up 5 bases, with 14 bases separating them. The chain's CDR3 is CASTAGRGTEAFF. The DNA for the CDR3 is TGTGCCAGCACCGCTGGAAGGGGAACTGAAGCTTTCTTT.

This clone has only a few counts. This chain links TRBV9 with TRBJ2-1; D might be TRBD2 (5 bases). This CDR3 has 16 residues. Germline CDR1 reads SGDLS; CDR2 reads YYNGEE. Trimming removed 0 bases at V and 0 bases at J, with 10 bases between. In DNA form, the CDR3 reads TGTGCCAGCAGCGTAGACGCGGGCAGCTCCTACAATGAGCAGTTCTTC. Translation gives CASSVDAGSSYNEQFF.

The V gene is TRBV29-1, the J gene TRBJ2-3; tentative D call: TRBD1 (6 bases). Germline CDR1 reads SQVTM; CDR2 reads ANQGSEA. V was shortened by 7 bases and J by 2 bases, with 13 bases between the two germline ends. This CDR3 region has 13 residues. Here the CDR3 reads CSALQGPTDTQYF. The CDR3 DNA reads as TGCAGCGCCCTACAGGGCCCCACAGATACGCAGTATTTT.

This chain uses TRBV28 with TRBJ1-6; 7 nucleotides agree with TRBD1. Germline V gene lookup returns CDR1 MDHEN and CDR2 SYDVKM. Trimming cost V 7 bases and J 4 bases; bases outside gene matches: 4. The CDR3 extends over 14 amino acids. CDR3 sequence: CASTGGLYNSPLHF. CDR3 in DNA: TGTGCCAGCACAGGGGGTCTTTATAATTCACCCCTCCACTTT.